This T cell receptor beta chain was identified in a study of spatial heterogeneity in lung cancer. Findings of the study overall: Ubiquitous expanded tumor TCRs appeared in blood more at resection than follow-up.

TCRdb reprocessed the 5' RACE reads with MiXCR, giving one entry per CDR3 protein. Here the sample spans about 26,000 distinct CDR3 sequences, 9.5% to 15% being singletons. As to time point: sample taken at primary tumor resection. No cells were sorted before sequencing. The whole RNA sequenced was extracted from tumor, nontumor lung or frozen PBMC. Germline V gene sequence: CDR1 MNHEY, CDR2 SVGAGI. The germline V and J ends were trimmed by 0 bases and 6 bases, with 9 bases remaining between them. This CDR3 region has 13 residues. This clonotype was counted between two and nine times. Its antigen is currently unknown.

V gene TRBV6-5 combines with J gene TRBJ2-7; D is unclear. This specimen was PBMCs, taken at surgery. The source of this sequence is a female donor with early-stage non-small cell lung cancer. The CDR3 sequence: CASSYSYQSEQYF. In nucleotides, the CDR3 is TGTGCCAGCAGTTACTCTTACCAGTCCGAGCAGTACTTC.